This paragraph covers one T cell receptor beta chain sequence. Antigen unknown. The treatment is: approximately nine-day PBMC culture with coronavirus spike peptide pools or control peptides (ViraFEST assay). ViraFEST expanded antigen-specific T cells with peptide pools, then sequenced TCRs. Culture conditions combined about 2 million PBMCs per well with 10 IU/ml IL-2 and roughly 9.1 ug/ml peptide pools. The data stem from a study of vaccination and CD4 T cells after COVID-19. CDR3 size: 15 residues. CDR1 is LNHDA, CDR2 SQIVND, per germline (reference sequence). V dropped 3 bases and J dropped 2; count of bases not matched to a gene: 7. Scientists ran DNA taken from cultured CD4+ T cells through the Oncomine TCR Beta short-read assay for sequencing. CD4+ T cells were cultured, and genomic DNA was extracted from them. One entry per CDR3 protein results from TCRdb running MiXCR on the PCR reads. The sample carries about 4,600 distinct CDR3 sequences, 30% recorded once.

The chain has TRBV19 and TRBJ2-7; 7 bases line up with TRBD2. The source is a human donor who had recovered from COVID-19. The sequencing sample was made of CD4+ T cells from blood, cultured in vitro. The CDR3 is CASSIGASGAYEQYF. The CDR3 DNA reads as TGTGCCAGTAGTATTGGGGCTAGCGGAGCCTACGAGCAGTACTTC. The variable domain in full, with the rest retrieved from reference TRBV19 and TRBJ2-7, is DGGITQSPKYLFRKEGQNVTLSCEQNLNHDAMYWYRQDPGQGLRLIYYSQIVNDFQKGDIAEGYSVSREKKESFPLTVTSAQKNPTAFYLCASSIGASGAYEQYFGPGTRLTVT.